The text below deals with one T cell receptor (beta chain). As handled by the study authors: Cell counts per sample came from amplifying reference gene primers. TCRdb's copy holds only in-frame clones and misses some; the assay was immunoSEQ multiplex PCR. V and J calls and clone size follow that table, whereas D and trimming were derived from the DNA. Of 13,000 to 15,000 clones listed, roughly 86% were seen once; the top ten hold 5.4%. The data stem from a study of blood T cell repertoires in COVID-19. Looking at the study overall: T cells, B-cell-depleted T cells, or PBMCs supplied cDNA or gDNA.

Specimen: peripheral blood. This TCR was recovered from a human donor in a cohort sampled during active COVID-19.

This CDR3 is CASSQDRGRAFF. The CDR3 bases are TGTGCCAGCAGTCAGGACAGGGGGAGAGCTTTCTTT. This chain connects TRBV6-6 to TRBJ1-1; 10 bases line up with TRBD1. The CDR3 is 12 amino acids. Germline V gene lookup returns CDR1 MNHNY and CDR2 SVGAGI (reference sequence). The junction had 4 bases not matched to a gene; V was cut back by 5 bases and J by 10 bases.